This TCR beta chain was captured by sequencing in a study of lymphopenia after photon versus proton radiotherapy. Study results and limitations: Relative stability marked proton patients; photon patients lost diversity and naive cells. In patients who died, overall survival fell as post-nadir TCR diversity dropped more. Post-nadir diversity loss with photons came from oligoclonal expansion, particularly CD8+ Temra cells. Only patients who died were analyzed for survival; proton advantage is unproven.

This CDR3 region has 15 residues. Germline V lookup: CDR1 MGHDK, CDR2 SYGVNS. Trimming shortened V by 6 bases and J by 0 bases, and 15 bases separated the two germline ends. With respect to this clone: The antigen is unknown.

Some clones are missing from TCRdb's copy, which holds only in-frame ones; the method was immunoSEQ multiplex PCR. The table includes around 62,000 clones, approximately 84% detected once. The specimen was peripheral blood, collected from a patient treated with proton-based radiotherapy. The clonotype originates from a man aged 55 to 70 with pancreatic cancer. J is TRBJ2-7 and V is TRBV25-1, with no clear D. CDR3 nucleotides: TGTGCCAGCAGCCCGGTGGGGTCGAGCTCCTACGAGCAGTACTTC. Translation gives CASSPVGSSSYEQYF.